The present T cell receptor (beta chain) was sequenced within a study of PD-L1 blockade in urothelial cancer. For the study at large: The study started patients on atezolizumab in the mid-2010s, giving 1,200 mg intravenously every 3 weeks. Blood was evaluated 3 weeks (second dose) and 6 weeks after therapy began. General study findings and limits: Where pretreatment blood TCR clonality fell below the median, better survival was predicted.

The time point: pretreatment peripheral blood. This clone was picked up one time. Its cognate antigen is unknown. TCRdb keeps only in-frame clones here, not all; method: immunoSEQ multiplex PCR. The repertoire consists of tens of thousands of clones, with roughly 80% occurring once and the leading ten covering around 5.7%. Germline assignment: CDR1 SEHNR and CDR2 FQNEAQ (reference sequence). CDR3 length: 15 amino acids. Trimming cost V 5 bases and J 6 bases; bases outside gene matches: 8. The source of this sequence is a man in his 70s with urothelial cancer. Source: PBMCs, taken around atezolizumab (anti-PD-L1) treatment. V is TRBV7-9 and J is TRBJ2-1, with 9 bases aligning to TRBD2. CDR3 coding DNA: TGTGCCAGCAGCCCCGCGGCGGGAGGGATCAATGAGCAGTTCTTC. Protein product: CASSPAAGGINEQFF.